This T cell receptor beta chain is from a study of blood T cell repertoires in COVID-19. Overall study context: Both acute and convalescent COVID-19 samples were obtained from the United States, Italy and Spain.

CDR1 is GTSNPN, CDR2 SVGIG, per germline (reference sequence). With V trimmed by 0 bases and J by 8 bases, 3 bases remained unmatched. CDR3 size: 13 residues. In the authors' workflow: Reference gene primer amplification in the assay estimated nucleated cell counts. Profiling relied on immunoSEQ multiplex PCR, and the TCRdb table lists in-frame clones only, not all of them. Clone size and the V and J calls come from that table; the DNA yielded D and trimming. This table holds 250,000 to 300,000 clones, 65% to 90% found once. This sequence joins TRBV30 and TRBJ2-4, with 8 bases matching TRBD2. This sequence was found in a man aged 30 to 39 with active or convalescent COVID-19. The source material was peripheral blood. CDR3 sequence: CAWSVAGGDIQYF. DNA for the CDR3: TGTGCCTGGAGTGTGGCGGGGGGTGACATTCAGTACTTC.